The 9 T cell receptor beta chains below all came from one sample that was sequenced in a study of blood T cell repertoires in COVID-19. Only in-frame clones appear in the TCRdb table, and some are missing; sequencing was by immunoSEQ multiplex PCR. The sample lists approximately 280,000 clones, around nine tenths occurring once. The sequenced sample consisted of PBMCs or T cells enriched from blood (not recorded which). These TCRs come from a woman in her 40s who had recovered from COVID-19.

This clone was counted a single time. The chain employs TRBV15 and TRBJ1-1; TRBD1 might be the D (6 bases). The CDR3 contains 16 residues. Germline CDR1 reads LNHNV; CDR2 reads YYDKDF (reference sequence). V was clipped by 0 bases and J by 5 bases, with 16 bases between them. The CDR3: CATSRDLGGLETEAFF. The CDR3 bases are TGTGCCACCAGCAGAGATCTTGGGGGCCTGGAGACTGAAGCTTTCTTT. Complete variable domain (other parts from reference TRBV15 and TRBJ1-1): DAMVIQNPRYQVTQFGKPVTLSCSQTLNHNVMYWYQQKSSQAPKLLFHYYDKDFNNEADTPDNFQSRRPNTSFCFLDIRSPGLGDTAMYLCATSRDLGGLETEAFFGQGTRLTVV.

The chain joins TRBV5-3 to TRBJ2-1; 16 nucleotides match TRBD2. TRBV5-3 qualifies as an ORF whose function is uncertain. CDR3 length: 19 residues. J gave up 2 bases and V 4 bases, and 9 bases lay outside the gene matches. This CDR3 reads CARSAPPGTSGGAYNEQFF. CDR3 nucleotides: TGTGCCAGAAGCGCACCGCCTGGGACTAGCGGGGGGGCCTACAATGAGCAGTTCTTC.

The V gene is TRBV7-3, the J gene TRBJ2-2, with 9 bases that match TRBD2. Germline CDR1 and CDR2: SGHTA and FQGTGA. This CDR3 region has 15 residues. The V and J ends lost 5 bases and 1 base, in that order; junction bases with no gene match: 2. The CDR3 nucleotides read TGTGCCAGCAGCCTAGCGGGAATGAACACCGGGGAGCTGTTTTTT. Encoded protein: CASSLAGMNTGELFF.

The V gene is TRBV5-4, the J gene TRBJ2-3, with a weak D call TRBD2 (7 bases). This CDR3 has 15 residues. In germline, CDR1 is SGHNT, CDR2 YYREEE (reference sequence). Trimming left V 5 bases short and J 6 bases short, with 19 bases between. The CDR3 DNA sequence: TGTGCCAGCAGGGATGGGACTACAAGGGGGGATACGCAGTATTTT. Its translation: CASRDGTTRGDTQYF.

The chain is built from TRBV7-2 and TRBJ1-2; a possible D gene is TRBD1 (5 bases). The CDR3 extends over 15 amino acids. With 2 bases removed from V and 3 bases from J, the gap between germline ends came to 13 bases. From germline, CDR1 is SGHTA and CDR2 FQGNSA. The CDR3 protein is CASSLTGDPYYGYTF. For the CDR3, the DNA is TGTGCCAGCAGCTTAACGGGGGACCCCTACTATGGCTACACCTTC.

The chain employs TRBV7-6 and TRBJ2-1; 10 nucleotides align to TRBD2. With V trimmed by 1 base and J by 6 bases, 6 bases remained unmatched. This CDR3 spans 16 amino acids. Germline loops: CDR1 SGHVS, CDR2 FNYEAQ. CDR3 nucleotide sequence: TGTGCCAGCAGCTTAGAGCCTAGCGGGAGAGTCAATGAGCAGTTCTTC. Its translation: CASSLEPSGRVNEQFF.

The rearrangement links TRBV30 to TRBJ1-1, with 8 bases fitting TRBD1. Trimming at V came to 6 bases and at J to 1 base, leaving 7 bases not matched to a gene. Germline V gene lookup returns CDR1 GTSNPN and CDR2 SVGIG (reference sequence). The CDR3 runs to 14 residues. CDR3 coding DNA: TGTGCCTGCAGGGGGCTTACACCGAACACTGAAGCTTTCTTT. The encoded protein is CACRGLTPNTEAFF.

The gene calls are TRBV30 and TRBJ2-7, with TRBD2 matching 13 bases. The CDR3 is 14 residues long. V was clipped by 4 bases and J by 4 bases; unmatched bases: 4. Germline CDR1 is GTSNPN and CDR2 is SVGIG (reference sequence). CDR3: CAWNRLAGGYEQYF. CDR3 DNA: TGTGCCTGGAATCGACTAGCGGGGGGATACGAGCAGTACTTC.

This rearrangement joins TRBV28 to TRBJ2-7; D may be TRBD2 (7 bases). The CDR3 has 15 amino acids. V shed 7 bases and J shed 2 bases, with 18 bases lying between them. CDR1 and CDR2 (germline): MDHEN, SYDVKM. This chain's CDR3 is CASTQRGGATYEQYF. DNA for the CDR3: TGTGCCAGCACCCAACGTGGGGGGGCAACCTACGAGCAGTACTTC.